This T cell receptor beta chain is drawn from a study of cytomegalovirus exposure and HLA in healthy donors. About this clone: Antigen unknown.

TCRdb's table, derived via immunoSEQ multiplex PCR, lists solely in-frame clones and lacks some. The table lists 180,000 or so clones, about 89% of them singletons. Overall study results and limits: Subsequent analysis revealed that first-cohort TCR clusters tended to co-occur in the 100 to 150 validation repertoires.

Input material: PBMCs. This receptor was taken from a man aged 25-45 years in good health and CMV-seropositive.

The CDR3 loop is CASSPGTGGGYEQYF. CDR3 DNA: TGTGCCAGCAGCCCCGGTACTGGCGGGGGATACGAGCAGTACTTC. The chain couples TRBV11-2 to TRBJ2-7; 7 bases are a match to TRBD2. The V and J ends lost 5 bases and 4 bases, in that order; junction bases with no gene match: 11. The CDR3 is 15 amino acids. Per the germline V gene, CDR1 is SGHAT and CDR2 is FQNNGV.